This T cell receptor (beta chain) was found in a study of T cells in Graves' hyperthyroidism and ophthalmopathy. For this clonotype: What it binds is unknown.

The study, taken as a whole, reports: Among thyroid clonotypes expanded above 0.001, most also appeared in blood.

The V gene lost 6 bases and the J gene lost 3 bases, with 17 bases spanning the gap. The CDR3 totals 15 residues. Amplification of TCR beta CDR3 regions used RNA as the template. An initial round of RT-PCR targeting the TCR CDR3 relied on the HTBI primer set. From the multiplex PCR reads, TCRdb called clonotypes with MiXCR, one entry per CDR3 protein. Of under 450,000 distinct CDR3 sequences listed, 15% to 20% were seen once; the top ten hold approximately 33%. Sequencing was done on a sample of blood. The chain joins TRBV12-3 or TRBV12-4 to TRBJ2-5; D is perhaps TRBD1 (6 bases). The receptor comes from a woman aged 30 to 39 with Graves' hyperthyroidism that later progressed to Graves' ophthalmopathy. This CDR3 reads CASRSRGRGEETQYF. CDR3 DNA sequence: TGTGCCAGCAGATCCCGAGGCAGGGGTGAAGAGACCCAGTACTTC.